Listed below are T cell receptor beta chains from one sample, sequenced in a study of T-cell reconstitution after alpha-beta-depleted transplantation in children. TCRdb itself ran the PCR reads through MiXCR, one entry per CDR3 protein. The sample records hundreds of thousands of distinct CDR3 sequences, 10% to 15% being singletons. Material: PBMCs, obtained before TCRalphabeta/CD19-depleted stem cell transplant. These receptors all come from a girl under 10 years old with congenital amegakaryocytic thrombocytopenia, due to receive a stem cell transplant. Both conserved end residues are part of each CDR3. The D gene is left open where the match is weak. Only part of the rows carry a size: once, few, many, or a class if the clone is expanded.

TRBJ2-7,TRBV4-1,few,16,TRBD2,CASSQYGTSGTGEQYF,TGCGCCAGCAGCCAATACGGGACTAGCGGGACAGGGGAGCAGTACTTC
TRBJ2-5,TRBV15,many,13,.,CATSELAIKTQYF,TGTGCCACCAGCGAGCTAGCTATTAAGACCCAGTACTTC
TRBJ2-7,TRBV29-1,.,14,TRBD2,CSVGGLAGDYEQYF,TGCAGCGTTGGGGGGCTAGCGGGAGACTACGAGCAGTACTTC
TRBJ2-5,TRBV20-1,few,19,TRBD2,CSARPGLAENKISQETQYF,TGCAGTGCTAGACCAGGACTAGCGGAAAACAAAATATCACAAGAGACCCAGTACTTC
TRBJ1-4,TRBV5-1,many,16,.,CASSLDLPGWGEKLFF,TGCGCCAGCAGCTTGGACCTCCCCGGTTGGGGGGAAAAACTGTTTTTT
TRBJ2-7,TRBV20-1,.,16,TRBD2,CSARGLAGVPENEQYF,TGCAGTGCTAGGGGACTAGCGGGAGTCCCGGAGAATGAGCAGTACTTC
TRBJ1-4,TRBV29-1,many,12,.,CSVEGIGEKLFF,TGCAGCGTTGAAGGGATAGGTGAAAAACTGTTTTTT
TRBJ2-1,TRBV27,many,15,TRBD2,CASSFASGGNNEQFF,TGTGCCAGCAGTTTTGCTAGCGGGGGGAACAATGAGCAGTTCTTC
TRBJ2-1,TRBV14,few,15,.,CASSPPNRPRDEQFF,TGTGCCAGCAGCCCCCCCAACAGGCCTCGGGATGAGCAGTTCTTC
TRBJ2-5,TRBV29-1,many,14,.,CSSNPGTSQETQYF,TGCAGCTCCAACCCAGGGACCAGCCAAGAGACCCAGTACTTC
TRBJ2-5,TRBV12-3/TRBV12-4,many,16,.,CASSRTTAARQETQYF,TGTGCCAGCAGTCGGACCACGGCGGCAAGGCAAGAGACCCAGTACTTC
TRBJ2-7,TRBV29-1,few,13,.,CSVEVLLGDEQYF,TGCAGCGTTGAAGTGCTTTTGGGCGACGAGCAGTACTTC
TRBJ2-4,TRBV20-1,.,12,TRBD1,CSARDRGDIQYF,TGCAGTGCTCGGGACAGGGGGGACATTCAGTACTTC
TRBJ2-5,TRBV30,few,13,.,CAWSWYSQETQYF,TGTGCCTGGAGTTGGTACAGCCAAGAGACCCAGTACTTC
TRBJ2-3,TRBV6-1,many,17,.,CASERPSRDFFTDTQYF,TGTGCCAGCGAAAGGCCTTCCCGGGACTTCTTCACAGATACGCAGTATTTT
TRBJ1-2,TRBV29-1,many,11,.,CSVLRGEGYTF,TGCAGCGTTCTAAGGGGGGAAGGCTACACCTTC
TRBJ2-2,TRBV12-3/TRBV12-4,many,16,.,CASTRPKAMNTGELFF,TGTGCCAGCACCAGACCCAAAGCTATGAACACCGGGGAGCTGTTTTTT
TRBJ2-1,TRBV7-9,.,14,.,CASSPTSASAPWVF,TGTGCCAGCAGCCCAACGAGCGCTAGCGCCCCTTGGGTCTTC
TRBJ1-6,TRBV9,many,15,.,CASSVGGEGNSPLHF,TGTGCCAGCAGCGTTGGAGGGGAAGGCAATTCACCCCTCCACTTT
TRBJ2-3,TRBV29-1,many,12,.,CSVHLGRDTQYF,TGCAGCGTGCACCTGGGACGTGATACGCAGTATTTT
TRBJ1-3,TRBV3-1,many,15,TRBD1,CASSQTGASGNTIYF,TGTGCCAGCAGCCAGACAGGGGCCTCTGGAAACACCATATATTTT
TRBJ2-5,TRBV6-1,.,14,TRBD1,CATSGTGSSGTPYF,TGTGCCACCTCCGGGACAGGAAGTAGTGGGACCCCGTACTTC
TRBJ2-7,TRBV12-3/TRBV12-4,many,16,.,CASSFGLGRDVYEQYF,TGTGCCAGCAGTTTCGGTTTGGGGCGGGACGTATACGAGCAGTACTTC
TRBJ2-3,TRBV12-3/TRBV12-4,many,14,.,CASSLGEGTDTQYF,TGTGCCAGCAGCCTGGGAGAGGGCACAGATACGCAGTATTTT
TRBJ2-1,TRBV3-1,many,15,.,CASSQDTGIYNEQFF,TGTGCCAGCAGCCAAGATACGGGGATCTACAATGAGCAGTTCTTC
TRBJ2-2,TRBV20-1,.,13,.,CSALGLSSGELFF,TGCAGTGCCCTGGGACTGTCCTCCGGGGAGCTGTTTTTT
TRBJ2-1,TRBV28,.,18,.,CASHTFSTRTDSYNEQFF,TGTGCCAGCCATACTTTCAGTACCAGGACAGACTCCTACAATGAGCAGTTCTTC
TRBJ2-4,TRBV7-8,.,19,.,CASSLYKRSFGQAKNIQYF,TGTGCCAGCAGCTTATACAAGCGAAGTTTCGGTCAGGCCAAAAACATTCAGTACTTC
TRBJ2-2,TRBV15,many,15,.,CATSRPYIGTGELFF,TGTGCCACCAGCAGACCATATATAGGCACCGGGGAGCTGTTTTTT
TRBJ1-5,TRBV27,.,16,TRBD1,CASSLYGTANNQPQHF,TGTGCCAGCAGTTTATACGGGACAGCCAACAATCAGCCCCAGCATTTT
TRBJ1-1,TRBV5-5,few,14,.,CASSLARESTEAFF,TGTGCCAGCAGCCTGGCCCGGGAGAGCACTGAAGCTTTCTTT
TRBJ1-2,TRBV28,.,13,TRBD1,CATLDRAGGGYTF,TGTGCCACCCTAGACAGGGCTGGGGGGGGCTACACCTTC
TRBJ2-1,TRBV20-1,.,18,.,CSAKIVGAAFGAYNEQFF,TGCAGTGCTAAGATCGTCGGGGCTGCGTTCGGGGCCTACAATGAGCAGTTCTTC
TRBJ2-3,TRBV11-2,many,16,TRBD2,CASSLGLAGVIDTQYF,TGTGCCAGCAGCTTAGGACTAGCGGGAGTCATAGATACGCAGTATTTT
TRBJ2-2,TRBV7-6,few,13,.,CASRVGGTGELFF,TGTGCCAGCCGCGTTGGAGGAACCGGGGAGCTGTTTTTT
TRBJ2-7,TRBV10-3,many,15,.,CAISEHGVNGYEQYF,TGTGCCATCAGTGAGCACGGAGTTAACGGGTACGAGCAGTACTTC
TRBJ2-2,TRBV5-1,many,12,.,CASSLGGRELFF,TGCGCCAGCAGCTTGGGAGGTCGGGAGCTGTTTTTT
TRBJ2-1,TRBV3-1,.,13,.,CASSPTGPHEQFF,TGTGCCAGCAGTCCGACTGGGCCTCATGAGCAGTTCTTC
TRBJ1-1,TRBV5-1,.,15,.,CASSLFPRGNTEAFF,TGCGCCAGCAGCCTGTTCCCCAGAGGAAACACTGAAGCTTTCTTT
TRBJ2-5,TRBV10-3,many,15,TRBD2,CAISAYGEGQETQYF,TGTGCCATCAGTGCGTATGGGGAGGGACAAGAGACCCAGTACTTC
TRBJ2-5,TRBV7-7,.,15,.,CASSLARQGAETQYF,TGTGCCAGCAGCTTAGCTAGGCAGGGAGCAGAGACCCAGTACTTC
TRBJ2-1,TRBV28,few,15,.,CASSLLSYRFNEQFF,TGTGCCAGCAGTTTATTAAGCTATAGGTTTAATGAGCAGTTCTTC
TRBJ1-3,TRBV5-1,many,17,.,CASSLVEMSSSGNTIYF,TGCGCCAGCAGCTTGGTCGAGATGTCCAGCTCTGGAAACACCATATATTTT
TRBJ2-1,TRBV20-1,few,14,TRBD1,CSAEDRELYSEQFF,TGCAGTGCGGAAGACAGGGAGCTTTACAGTGAGCAGTTCTTC
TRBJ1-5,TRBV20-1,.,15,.,CSARDGALPYQPQHF,TGCAGTGCTAGAGATGGGGCCCTCCCCTATCAGCCCCAGCATTTT
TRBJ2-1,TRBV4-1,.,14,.,CASSRKGLGDEQFF,TGCGCCAGCAGCCGGAAGGGCCTGGGGGATGAGCAGTTCTTC
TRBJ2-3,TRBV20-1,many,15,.,CSARAEQGGTDTQYF,TGCAGTGCTAGAGCCGAACAGGGGGGGACAGATACGCAGTATTTT
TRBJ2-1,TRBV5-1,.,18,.,CASSFEISKDPPNNEQFF,TGCGCCAGCAGCTTCGAGATTTCAAAGGATCCTCCCAACAATGAGCAGTTCTTC
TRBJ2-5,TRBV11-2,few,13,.,CASSPFPGETQYF,TGTGCCAGCAGCCCGTTTCCTGGAGAGACCCAGTACTTC
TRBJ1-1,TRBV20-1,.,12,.,CSALRGNTEAFF,TGCAGTGCTCTAAGGGGCAACACTGAAGCTTTCTTT
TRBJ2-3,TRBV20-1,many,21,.,CSARAVGSGFTSDLSTDTQYF,TGCAGTGCTAGAGCTGTAGGTTCGGGGTTCACATCGGACCTTAGCACAGATACGCAGTATTTT
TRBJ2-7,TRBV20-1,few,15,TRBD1,CSATLSPPRGPEQYF,TGCAGTGCTACCCTGTCCCCACCCAGGGGGCCAGAGCAGTACTTC
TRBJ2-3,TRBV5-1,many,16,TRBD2,CASSQRTSRQTDTQYF,TGCGCCAGCAGCCAGAGGACTAGCAGACAAACAGATACGCAGTATTTT
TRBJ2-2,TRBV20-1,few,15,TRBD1,CSAYNSDRGSGELFF,TGCAGTGCTTATAATTCGGACAGGGGGAGCGGGGAGCTGTTTTTT
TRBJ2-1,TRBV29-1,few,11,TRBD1,CSVEQGGEQFF,TGCAGCGTGGAACAGGGGGGTGAGCAGTTCTTC
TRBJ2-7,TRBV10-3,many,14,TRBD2,CAISPSGGSYEQYF,TGTGCCATCAGCCCTAGCGGGGGGTCCTACGAGCAGTACTTC
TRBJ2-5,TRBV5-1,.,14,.,CASSPQTGRETQYF,TGCGCCAGCAGCCCGCAGACAGGACGGGAGACCCAGTACTTC
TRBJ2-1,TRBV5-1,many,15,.,CASYPGPQSYNEQFF,TGCGCCAGCTATCCGGGACCCCAATCCTACAATGAGCAGTTCTTC
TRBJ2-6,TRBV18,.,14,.,CASSPNSGASVLTF,TGTGCCAGCTCACCGAACTCTGGGGCCAGCGTCCTGACTTTC
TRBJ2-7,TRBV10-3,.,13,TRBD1,CATFTGGTYEQYF,TGTGCCACTTTCACAGGGGGCACATACGAGCAGTACTTC